The 20 T cell receptor beta chains in this list originate from one sample, sequenced in a study of T-cell reconstitution after alpha-beta-depleted transplantation in children. A TCRbeta library incorporating unique molecular identifiers was prepared. TCRdb re-analysed the PCR reads in MiXCR, keeping a single row per CDR3 protein. The sample carries approximately 650,000 distinct CDR3 sequences, about an eighth recorded once. The sample consisted of PBMCs, taken before TCRalphabeta/CD19-depleted stem cell transplant. The receptor source for this set is a girl aged 2-15 years with congenital amegakaryocytic thrombocytopenia, due to receive a stem cell transplant.

Details on this clonotype: A much larger clone differs by one base, so this may be a read error. This chain joins TRBV12-3 or TRBV12-4 and TRBJ2-1; D not certain. Trimming took off 3 bases at V and 15 bases at J, with 15 bases between the two ends. The CDR3 extends over 12 amino acids. The CDR3 sequence is CASSFLFLGPFF. The CDR3 DNA reads TGTGCCAGCAGTTTCCTGTTTTTAGGGCCGTTCTTC.

In its sample, this clonotype was seen many times. The genes are TRBV10-3 and TRBJ2-6; no definite D call. Germline CDR1 and CDR2: ENHRY and SYGVKD. This CDR3 comprises 13 residues. V gave up 7 bases and J gave up 0 bases, with 4 bases separating them. The CDR3 reads CAIMASGANVLTF. Here the CDR3 DNA reads TGTGCCATCATGGCCTCTGGGGCCAACGTCCTGACTTTC.

The gene calls are TRBV15 and TRBJ2-7; D uncertain. Germline-derived CDR1 and CDR2 are LNHNV and YYDKDF (reference sequence). Trimming took 5 bases from V and 1 from J, leaving 15 bases between them. This CDR3 comprises 15 residues. In DNA, the CDR3 is TGTGCCACCAGCCCAAAGGGCGACTTGTCCTACGAGCAGTACTTC. This translates into CATSPKGDLSYEQYF.

This clonotype was picked up a small number of times. Just one base apart from a much larger clone, this may be a read error. The chain combines TRBV5-1 with TRBJ1-1; D not resolved. Trimming took 0 bases from V and 1 from J, leaving 7 bases between them. The germline CDR1 and CDR2 sequences are SGHRS and YFSETQ. The CDR3 length is 14 residues. The CDR3 sequence: CASSLGWTNTEAFF. The CDR3, as DNA: TGCGCCAGCAGCTTGGGATGGACGAACACTGAAGCTTTCTTT.

This clonotype showed up just a few times. The chain links TRBV28 to TRBJ2-7; 7 nucleotides line up with TRBD2. This CDR3 region has 16 residues. After removal of 6 bases from V and 4 bases from J, the junction contained 15 bases not matched to a gene. Looked up from germline, CDR1 is MDHEN and CDR2 is SYDVKM. CDR3 DNA sequence: TGTGCCAGCAGCCAAACCCCCCGGACTAGTCCGTACGAGCAGTACTTC. It is translated as CASSQTPRTSPYEQYF.

This clonotype appeared many times. The rearrangement links TRBV5-5 to TRBJ2-3, with TRBD1 identical over 8 bases. Germline V gene data show CDR1 as SGHKS and CDR2 as YYEKEE (reference sequence). There are 15 residues in the CDR3. V shed 3 bases, J shed 4 bases, and the junction held 7 bases outside the gene matches. The CDR3 DNA follows: TGTGCCAGCAGCTCCCGGACAGGGCAGCCAGATACGCAGTATTTT. It codes for CASSSRTGQPDTQYF. Full variable domain (rest looked up from reference TRBV5-5 and TRBJ2-3): DAGVTQSPTHLIKTRGQQVTLRCSPISGHKSVSWYQQVLGQGPQFIFQYYEKEERGRGNFPDRFSARQFPNYSSELNVNALLLGDSALYLCASSSRTGQPDTQYFGPGTRLTVL.

The chain combines TRBV7-9 with TRBJ2-4, with TRBD1 as a possible D gene (6 bases). Germline loops: CDR1 SEHNR, CDR2 FQNEAQ (reference sequence). The CDR3 runs to 16 residues. V lost 5 bases and J lost 5, with 19 bases in between. The CDR3, as DNA: TGTGCCAGCAGCAACGGCCTCTCAGGGACACAAAACATTCAGTACTTC. It encodes CASSNGLSGTQNIQYF.

V usage is TRBV20-1 and J usage is TRBJ2-5, with a weak D call TRBD1 (6 bases). Trimming pared 5 bases from V and 1 base from J, leaving 11 bases between. Germline V gene data show CDR1 as DFQATT and CDR2 as SNEGSKA (reference sequence). The CDR3 is 13 amino acids. This CDR3 is CSAFTGTQETQYF. CDR3 DNA: TGCAGTGCTTTTACAGGGACCCAAGAGACCCAGTACTTC.

The rearrangement joins TRBV10-3 to TRBJ1-5; 7 nucleotides match TRBD1. The germline V gene encodes CDR1 ENHRY and CDR2 SYGVKD. After removal of 11 bases from V and 0 bases from J, the junction contained 10 bases not matched to a gene. The CDR3 loop spans 15 amino acids. The DNA of the CDR3 is TGTGCCGGAAGACAGGGCCCCGATAGCAATCAGCCCCAGCATTTT. Residues: CAGRQGPDSNQPQHF.

This clonotype was seen many times. This rearrangement joins TRBV5-1 to TRBJ2-7; D is undetermined. The V and J ends lost 1 base and 2 bases respectively, with 10 bases between them. CDR3 size: 14 residues. Germline V gene sequence: CDR1 SGHRS, CDR2 YFSETQ. The CDR3 region is CASSLSPAPYEQYF. The CDR3 DNA reads TGCGCCAGCAGCTTGTCCCCAGCACCCTACGAGCAGTACTTC.

V usage is TRBV12-3 or TRBV12-4 and J usage is TRBJ2-7; weak D call: TRBD1 (6 bases). V shed 6 bases and J shed 2 bases, with 14 bases lying between them. The CDR3 sequence is 14 residues long. The CDR3 DNA reads as TGTGCCAGCAGCCAGGGGCCAGGGGCCTACGAGCAGTACTTC. Its protein product is CASSQGPGAYEQYF.

V gene TRBV28 combines with J gene TRBJ2-7; TRBD2 agrees at 10 bases. The CDR3 contains 15 residues. Germline trimming cut 5 bases from V and 3 bases from J; bases unmatched to any gene: 7. Germline V gene lookup returns CDR1 MDHEN and CDR2 SYDVKM. Here the CDR3 reads CASSEAGLAFYEQYF. The CDR3 DNA follows: TGTGCCAGCAGTGAAGCGGGACTAGCGTTCTACGAGCAGTACTTC. Filled out from reference TRBV28 and TRBJ2-7, the complete variable domain reads DVKVTQSSRYLVKRTGEKVFLECVQDMDHENMFWYRQDPGLGLRLIYFSYDVKMKEKGDIPEGYSVSREKKERFSLILESASTNQTSMYLCASSEAGLAFYEQYFGPGTRLTVT.

This clonotype came up many times. The genes are TRBV29-1 and TRBJ2-6, with D uncertain. V was cut by 5 bases and J by 4 bases, with 6 bases left in between. The CDR3 totals 12 residues. Germline CDR1 and CDR2: SQVTM and ANQGSEA. CDR3 nucleotides: TGCAGCGTTCAGGAAGGGGCCAACGTCCTGACTTTC. It yields the protein CSVQEGANVLTF.

This clonotype was detected ten times or more. CDR3 nucleotide sequence: TGTGCCAGCAGCTTTTGGACAGGGAGCACCGGGGAGCTGTTTTTT. It encodes CASSFWTGSTGELFF. This chain joins TRBV5-5 and TRBJ2-2; 8 bases line up with TRBD1. This CDR3 spans 15 amino acids. Germline-derived CDR1 and CDR2 are SGHKS and YYEKEE (reference sequence). The V segment lost 2 bases and the J segment 4 bases; nucleotides outside the gene matches: 4.

This clonotype occurred many times. This chain links TRBV6-6 with TRBJ2-7; D unresolved. Trimming took off 6 bases at V and 2 bases at J, with 8 bases between the two ends. Germline assignment: CDR1 MNHNY and CDR2 SVGAGI (reference sequence). The CDR3 has 12 amino acids. The CDR3 bases are TGTGCCAGCAGCCATACTACCTACGAGCAGTACTTC. Translation gives CASSHTTYEQYF.

The V and J genes are TRBV5-8 and TRBJ2-7; TRBD2 agrees at 8 bases. This CDR3 has 15 amino acids. V shed 1 base and J 0 bases; nucleotides not matched to a gene: 3. Germline V gene sequence: CDR1 SGHTS, CDR2 YDEGEE. CDR3 loop: CASSLSSGFSYEQYF. The CDR3 DNA reads TGTGCCAGCAGCTTGTCTAGCGGGTTCTCCTACGAGCAGTACTTC.

This clonotype occurred many times. The J gene is TRBJ2-3, the V gene TRBV27; tentatively, D is TRBD1 (6 bases). The CDR3 is made up of 13 amino acids. The germline V gene encodes CDR1 MNHEY and CDR2 SMNVEV (reference sequence). The V gene lost 4 bases and the J gene lost 7 bases, with 12 bases spanning the gap. Written as DNA, the CDR3 is TGTGCCAGCAGTTCCGGACAGACTTATACGCAGTATTTT. Its protein is CASSSGQTYTQYF.

Only a few counts were recorded for this clonotype. The chain employs TRBV20-1 and TRBJ2-3, with TRBD2 identical over 14 bases. The trim removed 4 bases at V and 5 bases at J, leaving 8 bases unmatched. This CDR3 has 16 amino acids. Germline CDR1 reads DFQATT; CDR2 reads SNEGSKA (reference sequence). DNA of the CDR3: TGCAGTGCTACCGGACTAGCGGGAGGCACCGGAGATACGCAGTATTTT. Its translation is CSATGLAGGTGDTQYF.

Note on this clonotype: One junction end does not reproduce the germline sequence, and a read error may be involved. The chain is built from TRBV7-8 and TRBJ2-5; D is uncertain. The CDR3 is 15 amino acids. CDR1 and CDR2 (germline): SGHVS, FQNEAQ. The chain's CDR3 is CASSLVRNRHLPPNF. CDR3 bases: TGTGCCAGCAGCTTAGTGAGGAACCGCCACCTCCCCCCGAACTTC.

This clonotype has more than one count but fewer than ten. The CDR3 here is CASSPTWLANTGELFF. The CDR3 DNA sequence: TGTGCCAGCAGCCCTACTTGGCTAGCCAACACCGGGGAGCTGTTTTTT. The chain combines TRBV7-8 with TRBJ2-2; D is perhaps TRBD2 (5 bases). This CDR3 region has 16 residues. Looked up from germline, CDR1 is SGHVS and CDR2 is FQNEAQ. Trimming removed 5 bases from V and 2 bases from J, with 15 bases in between.